The 8 T cell receptor beta chains presented below share a single source sample, sequenced in a study of T cell changes during pregnancy in multiple sclerosis. Clones were sequenced by immunoSEQ multiplex PCR, and TCRdb holds only the in-frame ones, with some missing. The sample lists 89,000 or so clones, approximately 90% occurring once. The sequencing here drew on PBMCs, taken in the first trimester of pregnancy. The receptors stem from a female donor in good health, serving as a control in a pregnancy study. Some clones in this sample may be carry-over from other donors' samples.

This rearrangement joins TRBV27 to TRBJ2-1; 10 bases align to TRBD2. This CDR3 comprises 15 residues. V shed 4 bases and J 9 bases; nucleotides not matched to a gene: 9. Per the germline V gene, CDR1 is MNHEY and CDR2 is SMNVEV (reference sequence). This CDR3 is CASSSGAGGRTEQFF. Written as DNA, the CDR3 is TGTGCCAGCAGTTCAGGAGCGGGGGGGCGGACTGAGCAGTTCTTC.

The CDR3 coding sequence is TGCGCCAGCAGCTTGGTCTCGGGTCATGCGCTGTGGGAGCAGTTCTTC. Translated: CASSLVSGHALWEQFF. The gene calls are TRBV5-1 and TRBJ2-1; no clear D. This CDR3 has 16 amino acids. Trimming cost V 0 bases and J 10 bases, with 20 bases left between them. Germline CDR1 is SGHRS and CDR2 is YFSETQ.

This clone was seen more than once but under ten times. The chain employs TRBV5-1 and TRBJ1-1; 7 bases are a match to TRBD1. From germline, CDR1 is SGHRS and CDR2 YFSETQ. Trimming cost V 3 bases and J 0 bases; bases outside gene matches: 2. CDR3 length: 14 amino acids. This CDR3 is CASSWDRVNTEAFF. Written as DNA, the CDR3 is TGCGCCAGCAGCTGGGACAGAGTGAACACTGAAGCTTTCTTT.

The J gene is TRBJ1-1, the V gene TRBV6-5; 8 nucleotides line up with TRBD1. V lost 4 bases, J lost 11 bases, and 12 bases stayed unmatched. This CDR3 has 14 residues. The germline V gene has CDR1 MNHEY and CDR2 SVGAGI. The CDR3, as DNA: TGTGCCAGCAGTTTGGACAGGGCTATGAAGGAGGCTTTCTTT. This sequence encodes CASSLDRAMKEAFF.

The chain links TRBV7-2 to TRBJ2-5; 10 nucleotides align to TRBD2. The CDR3 is made up of 14 amino acids. V gave up 8 bases and J gave up 2 bases; unmatched junction bases: 5. The germline CDR1 and CDR2 sequences are SGHTA and FQGNSA. CDR3 region: CASSSGRGQETQYF. The CDR3 DNA reads as TGTGCCAGCTCCAGCGGGAGGGGACAAGAGACCCAGTACTTC.

The chain is built from TRBV5-4 and TRBJ2-1; the D gene is possibly TRBD2 (5 bases). CDR3 length: 15 amino acids. The germline gives CDR1 SGHNT, CDR2 YYREEE (reference sequence). Trimming stripped 4 bases from V and 6 bases from J, with 17 bases between. DNA of the CDR3: TGTGCCAGCAGCCGCGGGTCCTTCCACGGCAATGAGCAGTTCTTC. The encoded protein is CASSRGSFHGNEQFF.

CDR3 protein: CASSQLPTNEKLFF. The DNA of the CDR3 is TGTGCCAGCAGCCAACTCCCAACTAATGAAAAACTGTTTTTT. This rearrangement joins TRBV28 to TRBJ1-4; D not certain. CDR3 length equals 14 residues. Germline CDR1 and CDR2: MDHEN and SYDVKM. V lost 6 bases to trimming and J lost 0 bases, with 8 bases between them. Full variable domain (rest looked up from reference TRBV28 and TRBJ1-4): DVKVTQSSRYLVKRTGEKVFLECVQDMDHENMFWYRQDPGLGLRLIYFSYDVKMKEKGDIPEGYSVSREKKERFSLILESASTNQTSMYLCASSQLPTNEKLFFGSGTQLSVL.

The V gene is TRBV19, the J gene TRBJ2-7, with 9 positions matching TRBD1. The CDR3 sequence is 15 residues long. In germline, CDR1 is LNHDA, CDR2 SQIVND (reference sequence). Trimming at V came to 1 base and at J to 1 base, leaving 2 bases not matched to a gene. The CDR3 DNA follows: TGTGCCAGTAGTATAGGGGGACAGGGATCCTACGAGCAGTACTTC. Protein product: CASSIGGQGSYEQYF. Using reference TRBV19 and TRBJ2-7 for the parts outside the CDR3, the full variable domain is DGGITQSPKYLFRKEGQNVTLSCEQNLNHDAMYWYRQDPGQGLRLIYYSQIVNDFQKGDIAEGYSVSREKKESFPLTVTSAQKNPTAFYLCASSIGGQGSYEQYFGPGTRLTVT.